These 32 T cell receptor beta chains were all obtained from the same sample, sequenced in a study of cytomegalovirus exposure and HLA in healthy donors. In the PCR, 60 Vbeta and 13 Jbeta primers were used. Sequencing used immunoSEQ multiplex PCR; TCRdb keeps in-frame clones, though not all of them. The repertoire holds some 170,000 clones, with 75% to 85% as singletons. Sequences were obtained from PBMCs. The receptor set was obtained from an older woman in good health and CMV-seropositive.

Note on this clone: This likely comes from a read error, as the CDR3 has no conserved phenylalanine or tryptophan at its end. The rearrangement joins TRBV27 to TRBJ2-7; D possibly corresponds to TRBD2 (6 bases). The CDR3 loop spans 14 amino acids. Trimming removed 5 bases at V and 0 bases at J, with 11 bases between. Looked up from germline, CDR1 is MNHEY and CDR2 is SMNVEV (reference sequence). The CDR3 sequence: CASSADYLSYEQYL. In DNA form, the CDR3 reads TGTGCCAGCAGTGCGGACTACCTCTCCTACGAGCAGTACCTC.

The rearrangement joins TRBV28 to TRBJ1-1; perhaps TRBD1 as D (6 bases). In germline, CDR1 is MDHEN, CDR2 SYDVKM. This CDR3 region has 13 residues. Trimming removed 6 bases from V and 1 base from J, with 9 bases in between. CDR3 amino acids: CASSPGANTEAFF. The CDR3 DNA follows: TGTGCCAGCAGCCCAGGGGCGAACACTGAAGCTTTCTTT.

The chain recombines TRBV5-1 with TRBJ2-7; TRBD2 matches at 11 bases. From germline, CDR1 is SGHRS and CDR2 YFSETQ. V shed 4 bases, J shed 5 bases, and the junction held 11 bases outside the gene matches. This CDR3 is 16 amino acids long. Here the CDR3 DNA reads TGCGCCAGCAGCCCCCGACTAGCGGGGTTCGGGGACGAGCAGTACTTC. It codes for CASSPRLAGFGDEQYF.

The V call is TRBV28, the J call TRBJ1-1, with D tentatively TRBD1 (6 bases). CDR1 and CDR2 (germline): MDHEN, SYDVKM. This CDR3 is 15 amino acids long. Between the trimmed V and J ends, which lost 7 bases and 1 base, there was a span of 16 bases. DNA of the CDR3: TGTGCCAGCAAGAGTCCGGGGGGGCCGAACACTGAAGCTTTCTTT. Encoded protein: CASKSPGGPNTEAFF.

This chain links TRBV7-3 with TRBJ2-1; 12 bases line up with TRBD2. The CDR3 covers 17 residues. CDR1 is SGHTA, CDR2 FQGTGA, per germline. V was clipped by 5 bases and J by 4 bases; unmatched bases: 9. CDR3 in DNA: TGTGCCAGCAGCCCGCAGACTAGCGGGGGCCCTTACAATGAGCAGTTCTTC. Translated: CASSPQTSGGPYNEQFF.

J is TRBJ2-4 and V is TRBV7-2; 10 nucleotides line up with TRBD2. The CDR3 is 17 residues long. Germline V lookup: CDR1 SGHTA, CDR2 FQGNSA. Losses at the gene ends were 7 bases for V and 3 bases for J; bases not matched to a gene: 12. The CDR3 sequence is CASTPGGLAGVKNIQYF. The CDR3 DNA reads as TGTGCCAGCACTCCAGGGGGGCTAGCGGGGGTCAAAAACATTCAGTACTTC.

The V gene is TRBV7-6, the J gene TRBJ2-2; D might be TRBD1 (6 bases). Trimming stripped 1 base from V and 2 bases from J, with 14 bases between. From germline, CDR1 is SGHVS and CDR2 FNYEAQ. This CDR3 has 17 amino acids. As DNA, the CDR3 is TGTGCCAGCAGCTTAGTCCCGAGGGGGATCAACACCGGGGAGCTGTTTTTT. Amino acids: CASSLVPRGINTGELFF. The full variable domain, completed using reference TRBV7-6 and TRBJ2-2, is GAGVSQSPRYKVTKRGQDVALRCDPISGHVSLYWYRQALGQGPEFLTYFNYEAQQDKSGLPNDRFSAERPEGSISTLTIQRTEQRDSAMYRCASSLVPRGINTGELFFGEGSRLTVL.

This chain connects TRBV12-5 to TRBJ2-5, with TRBD1 identical over 10 bases. Germline assignment: CDR1 LGHNT and CDR2 FRNRAP. The CDR3 has 18 residues. The J segment lost 3 bases and the V segment lost 0 bases, leaving 10 bases of the junction unmatched. The chain's CDR3 is CASGLVGIPGQGKETQYF. The CDR3 bases are TGTGCTAGTGGTTTGGTAGGGATTCCGGGACAGGGGAAAGAGACCCAGTACTTC. Drawing the rest from reference TRBV12-5 and TRBJ2-5, the complete variable domain is DARVTQTPRHKVTEMGQEVTMRCQPILGHNTVFWYRQTMMQGLELLAYFRNRAPLDDSGMPKDRFSAEMPDATLATLKIQPSEPRDSAVYFCASGLVGIPGQGKETQYFGPGTRLLVL.

The chain carries TRBV7-8 and TRBJ2-7; 8 positions agree with TRBD2. Germline assignment: CDR1 SGHVS and CDR2 FQNEAQ. V shed 0 bases, J shed 3 bases, and the junction held 10 bases outside the gene matches. The CDR3 spans 17 residues. The CDR3 DNA reads as TGTGCCAGCAGCTTAGCCACTCTAGCGGGTACTCTCTACGAGCAGTACTTC. Translation gives CASSLATLAGTLYEQYF.

V gene TRBV19 combines with J gene TRBJ1-4; possible D gene TRBD1, 6 bases. The V and J ends lost 8 bases and 5 bases respectively, with 15 bases between them. Germline-derived CDR1 and CDR2 are LNHDA and SQIVND (reference sequence). The CDR3 is 14 residues long. CDR3 DNA: TGTGCCAGTTCAACAGGGTCCCGAAATGAAAAACTGTTTTTT. It specifies CASSTGSRNEKLFF.

This clone has a handful of counts. This chain links TRBV18 with TRBJ1-1; D gene uncertain. CDR3 length: 15 residues. Germline CDR1 is KGHSH and CDR2 is LQKENI. The V gene lost 0 bases and the J gene lost 0 bases, with 8 bases spanning the gap. In DNA, the CDR3 is TGTGCCAGCTCACCACCCCGGGTTCTGAACACTGAAGCTTTCTTT. As protein: CASSPPRVLNTEAFF.

This clone was detected a few times. The rearrangement uses TRBV2 and TRBJ1-5; 9 nucleotides align to TRBD1. V lost 7 bases and J lost 2; bases outside the gene matches: 3. Germline-derived CDR1 and CDR2 are SNHLY and FYNNEI. The CDR3 runs 14 residues. The CDR3 nucleotides read TGTGCCAGCAACCGACAGGGGGGCAATCAGCCCCAGCATTTT. It translates to CASNRQGGNQPQHF.

On this clone itself: Other nucleotide sequences in the sample specify the same CDR3. The chain has TRBV27 and TRBJ2-7; 11 bases are shared with TRBD2. The CDR3 has 15 residues. In germline, CDR1 is MNHEY, CDR2 SMNVEV (reference sequence). V lost 4 bases and J lost 2; bases outside the gene matches: 4. In nucleotides, the CDR3 is TGTGCCAGCAGTTCCCTAGCGGGAGGACCCTACGAGCAGTACTTC. Translation: CASSSLAGGPYEQYF.

The J gene is TRBJ2-5, the V gene TRBV30; D remains ambiguous. The V end lost 0 bases, the J end lost 5 bases, and 7 bases lay between the germline ends. The CDR3 runs 12 residues. CDR1 and CDR2 (germline): GTSNPN, SVGIG (reference sequence). CDR3 region: CAWSVPPETQYF. DNA for the CDR3: TGTGCCTGGAGTGTTCCTCCCGAGACCCAGTACTTC.

This chain joins TRBV19 and TRBJ2-7; TRBD2 agrees at 9 bases. Per germline, CDR1 LNHDA and CDR2 SQIVND (reference sequence). CDR3 length equals 15 residues. Trimming took 6 bases from V and 0 from J; bases not matched to a gene: 6. In nucleotides, the CDR3 is TGTGCCAGTAGCCTCCTAGCGGGAAGCTCCTACGAGCAGTACTTC. Its translation: CASSLLAGSSYEQYF.

The rearrangement joins TRBV4-2 to TRBJ2-5; maybe TRBD2 (6 bases). The CDR3 is made up of 16 amino acids. Germline assignment: CDR1 LGHNA and CDR2 YNFKEQ. Trimming took 4 bases from V and 1 from J, leaving 16 bases between them. The chain's CDR3 is CASSRRLADFQETQYF. As DNA, the CDR3 is TGTGCCAGCAGCCGGAGGTTAGCGGACTTCCAAGAGACCCAGTACTTC.

This clone was counted once. The V gene is TRBV7-2, the J gene TRBJ2-3; weak D call: TRBD1 (5 bases). The ends were cut back, 3 bases at V and 1 base at J, with 11 bases in the middle. Per the germline V gene, CDR1 is SGHTA and CDR2 is FQGNSA. The CDR3 covers 15 residues. DNA of the CDR3: TGTGCCAGCAGCTTTATGGCAGGGCGCACAGATACGCAGTATTTT. It codes for CASSFMAGRTDTQYF. Full variable domain (outside the CDR3, taken from reference TRBV7-2 and TRBJ2-3): GAGVSQSPSNKVTEKGKDVELRCDPISGHTALYWYRQSLGQGLEFLIYFQGNSAPDKSGLPSDRFSAERTGGSVSTLTIQRTQQEDSAVYLCASSFMAGRTDTQYFGPGTRLTVL.

The V call is TRBV5-1, the J call TRBJ1-1, with 7 positions matching TRBD1. The CDR3 is 14 residues long. Germline V CDR1 and CDR2: SGHRS, YFSETQ. With V trimmed by 1 base and J by 4 bases, 4 bases remained unmatched. CDR3 protein: CASSLTGAATEAFF. The CDR3 nucleotides are TGCGCCAGCAGCTTGACAGGGGCAGCCACTGAAGCTTTCTTT.

This clone was seen a handful of times. V usage is TRBV5-1 and J usage is TRBJ2-7, with TRBD1 matching 9 bases. CDR3 length: 14 residues. The V gene's germline CDR1 is SGHRS and CDR2 YFSETQ. V lost 3 bases, J lost 2 bases, and 3 bases stayed unmatched. In DNA, the CDR3 is TGCGCCAGCAGCTCTGACAGGGGGACCTACGAGCAGTACTTC. Its translation: CASSSDRGTYEQYF.

This clone was counted a few times. The genes are TRBV5-1 and TRBJ2-7; weak D call: TRBD2 (5 bases). Deletions cut 9 bases from V and 6 bases from J, with 16 bases between. CDR3 length equals 12 residues. Germline V gene data show CDR1 as SGHRS and CDR2 as YFSETQ. CDR3 loop: CATRGEGAEQYF. For the CDR3, the DNA is TGCGCCACCCGCGGTGAGGGAGCCGAGCAGTACTTC.

The rearrangement uses TRBV30 and TRBJ2-3, with 8 positions matching TRBD2. Germline CDR1 reads GTSNPN; CDR2 reads SVGIG (reference sequence). The V segment lost 8 bases and the J segment 2 bases; nucleotides outside the gene matches: 15. This CDR3 spans 16 amino acids. The CDR3 nucleotides read TGTGCCGTGGTCGGCGGGGGGATCGAAATCACAGATACGCAGTATTTT. Translation: CAVVGGGIEITDTQYF.

The chain uses TRBV11-2 and TRBJ2-2; D is unresolved. Trimming took off 2 bases at V and 3 bases at J, with 7 bases between the two ends. CDR3 size: 14 residues. Germline assignment: CDR1 SGHAT and CDR2 FQNNGV. The CDR3 region is CASSLRVDTGELFF. DNA for the CDR3: TGTGCCAGCAGCTTAAGAGTGGACACCGGGGAGCTGTTTTTT.

This chain links TRBV30 with TRBJ1-4; TRBD1 aligns across 8 bases. The V segment lost 7 bases and the J segment 5 bases; nucleotides outside the gene matches: 6. The CDR3 length is 13 residues. CDR1 GTSNPN and CDR2 SVGIG come from the germline V gene (reference sequence). CDR3 bases: TGTGCCTTGACAGGGGCGCGCAATGAAAAACTGTTTTTT. Translation gives CALTGARNEKLFF.

The chain employs TRBV6-4 and TRBJ2-7; no clear D gene. The CDR3 sequence is 11 residues long. Germline V gives CDR1 MRHNA, CDR2 SNTAGT. Trimming took 6 bases from V and 6 from J, leaving 9 bases between them. The CDR3 spells CASSPRSEQYF. The CDR3 DNA is TGTGCCAGCAGCCCCCGGAGCGAGCAGTACTTC.

The V call is TRBV7-9, the J call TRBJ2-7, with D possibly matching TRBD2 (7 bases). Trimming cost V 0 bases and J 2 bases, with 20 bases left between them. This CDR3 has 18 amino acids. The germline V gene encodes CDR1 SEHNR and CDR2 FQNEAQ (reference sequence). The CDR3 here is CASSLALRVFGGPYEQYF. The CDR3 DNA reads as TGTGCCAGCAGCTTAGCCCTAAGAGTTTTCGGGGGGCCCTACGAGCAGTACTTC.

This chain joins TRBV11-2 and TRBJ1-6, with a tentative D call TRBD1 (6 bases). Germline V gene data show CDR1 as SGHAT and CDR2 as FQNNGV. Trimming took 1 base from V and 5 from J, leaving 9 bases between them. This CDR3 has 15 amino acids. The CDR3 loop reads CASSLVGANNSPLHF. Written as DNA, the CDR3 is TGTGCCAGCAGCTTAGTGGGGGCGAATAATTCACCCCTCCACTTT. The full variable domain, completed using reference TRBV11-2 and TRBJ1-6, is EAGVAQSPRYKIIEKRQSVAFWCNPISGHATLYWYQQILGQGPKLLIQFQNNGVVDDSQLPKDRFSAERLKGVDSTLKIQPAKLEDSAVYLCASSLVGANNSPLHFGNGTRLTVT.

This chain connects TRBV5-1 to TRBJ2-5, with 8 nucleotides matching TRBD2. The J call may not be correct, given that the DNA end is closer to TRBJ2-7. This CDR3 has 14 residues. The germline CDR1 and CDR2 sequences are SGHRS and YFSETQ. CDR3 region: CASSSGGALYEQYF. The CDR3 coding sequence is TGCGCCAGCAGCTCCGGGGGGGCCCTCTACGAGCAGTACTTC.

The chain combines TRBV19 with TRBJ2-7, with D perhaps TRBD1 (7 bases). In germline, CDR1 is LNHDA, CDR2 SQIVND (reference sequence). Trimming stripped 5 bases from V and 5 bases from J, with 16 bases between. The CDR3 contains 14 residues. As DNA, the CDR3 is TGTGCCAGTAGTTGGCGACAGGGAGGAAACGAGCAGTACTTC. Protein product: CASSWRQGGNEQYF.

This clone came up a few times. The chain uses TRBV4-1 and TRBJ2-7, with TRBD2 identical over 7 bases. The CDR3 has 16 residues. The germline gives CDR1 MGHRA, CDR2 YSYEKL. The V and J ends lost 0 bases and 4 bases, in that order; junction bases with no gene match: 9. The CDR3 coding sequence is TGCGCCAGCAGCCAAGAAGCGACTAGCATCATGTACGAGCAGTACTTC. It codes for CASSQEATSIMYEQYF.

This chain links TRBV7-9 with TRBJ2-4; D perhaps matches TRBD2 (6 bases). Looked up from germline, CDR1 is SEHNR and CDR2 is FQNEAQ (reference sequence). V was cut by 4 bases and J by 0 bases, with 13 bases left in between. The CDR3 totals 16 residues. CDR3 in amino acids: CASSSGTALAKNIQYF. As DNA, the CDR3 is TGTGCCAGCAGCTCTGGGACTGCGCTAGCCAAAAACATTCAGTACTTC.

For this clone: The junction and the germline gene differ at one end; a read error may be behind it. The rearrangement joins TRBV30 to TRBJ2-4, with 7 bases matching TRBD1. The germline V gene encodes CDR1 GTSNPN and CDR2 SVGIG (reference sequence). The CDR3 sequence is 13 residues long. The CDR3 coding sequence is TGTGCCTGGGCCACAGGGGCCCGTAACAGTCAGTACTTC. Its translation: CAWATGARNSQYF.

This clone is a singleton in its sample. The V gene is TRBV19, the J gene TRBJ2-6; D not resolved. The CDR3 loop spans 19 amino acids. Germline values: CDR1 LNHDA, CDR2 SQIVND (reference sequence). V lost 1 base to trimming and J lost 2 bases, with 18 bases between them. This chain's CDR3 is CASSIVTRPLSPGANVLTF. The CDR3 DNA reads TGTGCCAGTAGTATAGTGACAAGGCCCTTATCTCCTGGGGCCAACGTCCTGACTTTC.